The 5 T cell receptor beta chains presented below share a single source sample, sequenced in a study of identical twins. TCRdb re-called the 5' RACE reads with MiXCR, one entry per CDR3 protein. The table lists some 500,000 distinct CDR3 sequences, roughly an eighth of them singletons. These data are also associated with another study on yellow fever vaccine responses in identical twins.

Source material: CD4+ T cells sorted from blood. The receptors come from a woman between 18 and 29 years old in good health.

The gene calls are TRBV5-1 and TRBJ2-1, with 9 positions matching TRBD1. CDR3 length: 15 amino acids. The V gene's germline CDR1 is SGHRS and CDR2 YFSETQ. With V trimmed by 6 bases and J by 1 base, 5 bases remained unmatched. The CDR3, as DNA: TGCGCCAGCACTGGGGGACAGGGATCCTACAATGAGCAGTTCTTC. Residues: CASTGGQGSYNEQFF.

A few counts support this clonotype. The chain employs TRBV15 and TRBJ1-2; 10 bases align to TRBD1. This CDR3 comprises 14 residues. Per the germline V gene, CDR1 is LNHNV and CDR2 is YYDKDF (reference sequence). V lost 4 bases and J lost 6; bases outside the gene matches: 5. The CDR3 sequence is CATSNRDRGDGYTF. The DNA of the CDR3 is TGTGCCACCAGCAACAGGGACAGGGGAGATGGCTACACCTTC.

This clonotype was counted ten times or more. The chain carries TRBV27 and TRBJ2-7; TRBD1 aligns across 8 bases. V trimming: 5 bases; J trimming: 7 bases; junction bases outside the gene matches: 10. The CDR3 runs to 14 residues. The V gene's germline CDR1 is MNHEY and CDR2 SMNVEV (reference sequence). The chain's CDR3 is CASSPRTGPVEQYF. The DNA for the CDR3 is TGTGCCAGCAGTCCGAGGACAGGGCCGGTGGAGCAGTACTTC.

This clonotype appeared many times. The chain uses TRBV12-3 or TRBV12-4 and TRBJ1-4; TRBD1 agrees at 9 bases. This CDR3 has 15 residues. The trim removed 4 bases at V and 8 bases at J, leaving 8 bases unmatched. The CDR3 coding sequence is TGTGCCAGCAGTTCCTACGTACAGGGGGCGGAAAAACTGTTTTTT. Amino acids: CASSSYVQGAEKLFF.

This chain uses TRBV6-1 with TRBJ2-7; D is perhaps TRBD1 (6 bases). The germline CDR1 and CDR2 sequences are MNHNS and SASEGT. The CDR3 has 15 residues. V was shortened by 9 bases and J by 0 bases, with 18 bases between the two germline ends. CDR3 sequence: CASRLEGVTSYEQYF. The DNA for the CDR3 is TGTGCCAGTCGTTTAGAGGGGGTAACCTCCTACGAGCAGTACTTC.